The 3 T cell receptor beta chains reported below all come from one sample, sequenced in a study of cytomegalovirus exposure and HLA in healthy donors. The PCR was carried out with 60 Vbeta primers and 13 Jbeta primers. Sequencing was performed with immunoSEQ multiplex PCR; in TCRdb, only in-frame clones are kept and a portion is missing. The sample lists approximately 160,000 clones; over 70% were seen once. Sequenced sample: PBMCs. The source is a woman aged 40 to 50 in good health and CMV-seropositive.

The chain couples TRBV2 to TRBJ2-1; the match to TRBD2 covers 13 bases. Germline CDR1 SNHLY, CDR2 FYNNEI. The V and J ends lost 4 bases and 9 bases, in that order; junction bases with no gene match: 9. The length of the CDR3 is 16 residues. CDR3 residues: CASSVTSGGAGGEQFF. In nucleotides, the CDR3 is TGTGCCAGCAGTGTAACTAGCGGGGGGGCCGGTGGTGAGCAGTTCTTC.

The rearrangement links TRBV9 to TRBJ2-3; the D is unclear. Trimming removed 3 bases at V and 3 bases at J, with 5 bases between. Germline V gives CDR1 SGDLS, CDR2 YYNGEE. The CDR3 runs 12 residues. The CDR3 protein is CASSAATDTQYF. DNA of the CDR3: TGTGCCAGCAGCGCAGCGACAGATACGCAGTATTTT.

About this clone itself: The junction and the germline gene differ at one end; a read error may be behind it. The gene calls are TRBV7-9 and TRBJ1-1; no definite D call. The germline CDR1 and CDR2 sequences are SEHNR and FQNEAQ (reference sequence). This CDR3 has 13 residues. The CDR3 sequence is CSSSRDMNTEAFF. In DNA, the CDR3 is TGTTCCAGCAGCCGCGATATGAACACTGAAGCTTTCTTT.